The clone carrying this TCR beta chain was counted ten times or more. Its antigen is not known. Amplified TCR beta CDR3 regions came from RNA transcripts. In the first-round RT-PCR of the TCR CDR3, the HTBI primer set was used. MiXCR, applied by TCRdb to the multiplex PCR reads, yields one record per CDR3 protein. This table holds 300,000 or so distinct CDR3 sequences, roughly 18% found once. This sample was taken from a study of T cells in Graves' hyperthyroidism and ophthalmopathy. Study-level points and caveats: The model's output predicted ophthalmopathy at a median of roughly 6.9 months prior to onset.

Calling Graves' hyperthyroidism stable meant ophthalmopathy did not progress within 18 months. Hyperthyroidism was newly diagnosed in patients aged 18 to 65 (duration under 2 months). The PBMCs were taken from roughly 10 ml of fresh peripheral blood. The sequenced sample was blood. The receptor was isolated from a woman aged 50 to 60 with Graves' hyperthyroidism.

The CDR3 region has the DNA TGTGCCAGCTCACCACCGGGAGGGATCCAGGTAACTTTCTTT. Translation gives CASSPPGGIQVTFF. This rearrangement joins TRBV18 to TRBJ1-1; no definite D call. The CDR3 totals 14 residues. Germline loops: CDR1 KGHSH, CDR2 LQKENI. V lost 0 bases and J 12 bases, leaving 17 bases between the germline ends.